This T cell receptor (beta chain) is drawn from a study of identical twins. In its sample, this clonotype was seen a few times. Antigen: not known. TCRdb re-called the 5' RACE reads through MiXCR, storing one row per CDR3 protein. The sample lists hundreds of thousands of distinct CDR3 sequences; 20% to 25% were seen once. Whole-study results and caveats: Invariant cells of the MAIT and iNKT types might have partly distorted the zero-insertion analyses.

Germline lookup yields CDR1 MGHDK and CDR2 SYGVNS. The CDR3 is 14 residues long. Between the trimmed V and J ends, which lost 5 bases and 1 base, there was a span of 11 bases. The sample was also reused in another study, on yellow fever vaccine responses in identical twins.

Material: CD4+ T cells sorted from blood. The clonotype comes from a woman younger than 35 in good health. The chain uses TRBV25-1 and TRBJ2-5; D is possibly TRBD1 or TRBD2 (5 bases each). This CDR3 reads CASSSEGSQETQYF. CDR3 DNA sequence: TGTGCCAGCAGTTCCGAGGGGTCCCAAGAGACCCAGTACTTC.